Below are 27 T cell receptor beta chains sequenced from a single sample in a study of long-term antiretroviral therapy in people with HIV. They ran version v3.0 of the immunoSEQ assay at survey level. Libraries were prepared by immunoSEQ multiplex PCR; TCRdb keeps only in-frame clonotypes and omits some of them. The sample contains 15,000 to 20,000 clones, 91% of which appear only once. The source was unsorted PBMCs, collected 3 years after starting antiretroviral therapy. These receptors were obtained from a man aged 50 or older with HIV.

V usage is TRBV29-1 and J usage is TRBJ2-1, with TRBD2 identical over 9 bases. CDR1 is SQVTM and CDR2 is ANQGSEA in the germline V gene. J gave up 1 base and V 5 bases, and 3 bases lay outside the gene matches. This CDR3 region has 14 residues. The CDR3 spells CSVPAGGSYNEQFF. The CDR3 DNA sequence: TGCAGCGTTCCAGCGGGGGGTTCCTACAATGAGCAGTTCTTC.

The genes are TRBV28 and TRBJ2-2; the D gene could be TRBD1 or TRBD2 (6 bases each). Germline V gives CDR1 MDHEN, CDR2 SYDVKM. This CDR3 has 15 residues. Trimming removed 2 bases from V and 4 bases from J, with 11 bases in between. CDR3 nucleotide sequence: TGTGCCAGCAGTTTACCCGGGGGCGGCACCGGGGAGCTGTTTTTT. Protein product: CASSLPGGGTGELFF.

CDR3 protein: CASSEGGNTIYF. The CDR3 nucleotides are TGCGCCAGCAGTGAAGGGGGGAACACCATATATTTT. This rearrangement joins TRBV10-2 to TRBJ1-3; D possibly corresponds to TRBD1 (6 bases). Germline CDR1 is WSHSY and CDR2 is SAAADI. Trimming shortened V by 3 bases and J by 7 bases, and 7 bases separated the two germline ends. The CDR3 is made up of 12 amino acids.

The gene calls are TRBV4-2 and TRBJ2-7; TRBD2 aligns across 7 bases. CDR1 LGHNA and CDR2 YNFKEQ come from the germline V gene. The trim removed 0 bases at V and 4 bases at J, leaving 9 bases unmatched. The CDR3 contains 16 residues. The DNA of the CDR3 is TGTGCCAGCAGCCAAGATAACGGCGGGGGAGGATACGAGCAGTACTTC. It yields the protein CASSQDNGGGGYEQYF.

The CDR3: CASGDWDNEQFF. The CDR3 nucleotides are TGTGCCAGTGGGGACTGGGACAATGAGCAGTTCTTC. The chain recombines TRBV14 with TRBJ2-1, with D maybe TRBD2 (6 bases). CDR3 length equals 12 residues. The V gene's germline CDR1 is SGHDN and CDR2 FVKESK. Trimming took 9 bases from V and 5 from J, leaving 11 bases between them.

This clone has more than one count but fewer than ten. This chain joins TRBV25-1 and TRBJ2-7; D is ambiguous. The CDR3 totals 11 residues. With 2 bases removed from V and 2 bases from J, the gap between germline ends came to 1 base. Germline CDR1 MGHDK, CDR2 SYGVNS. The CDR3 nucleotides are TGTGCCAGCAGTGAAACCTACGAGCAGTACTTC. It translates to CASSETYEQYF.

This chain links TRBV28 with TRBJ1-6, with D possibly TRBD1 on 5 matching bases. Trimming took 0 bases from V and 5 from J, leaving 11 bases between them. From germline, CDR1 is MDHEN and CDR2 SYDVKM. The CDR3 covers 16 residues. CDR3: CASSLWATVDNSPLHF. In DNA form, the CDR3 reads TGTGCCAGCAGTTTATGGGCGACAGTGGATAATTCACCCCTCCACTTT.

This chain joins TRBV15 and TRBJ2-1; TRBD2 agrees at 9 bases. This CDR3 is 15 amino acids long. Germline loops: CDR1 LNHNV, CDR2 YYDKDF (reference sequence). The V segment lost 1 base and the J segment 5 bases; nucleotides outside the gene matches: 3. The CDR3 nucleotides are TGTGCCACCAGCAGAGGCGGGGGGGCGCACAATGAGCAGTTCTTC. It yields the protein CATSRGGGAHNEQFF.

The gene calls are TRBV5-6 and TRBJ2-7; 8 bases fit TRBD1. The J segment lost 2 bases and the V segment lost 1 base, leaving 5 bases of the junction unmatched. CDR1 and CDR2 (germline): SGHDT, YYEEEE. The CDR3 has 15 amino acids. The chain's CDR3 is CASSLIQGAAYEQYF. The CDR3 DNA follows: TGTGCCAGCAGCTTGATCCAGGGGGCGGCCTACGAGCAGTACTTC.

This clone was observed a single time. V usage is TRBV6-1 and J usage is TRBJ1-2, with D hard to call. Per germline, CDR1 MNHNS and CDR2 SASEGT. V lost 7 bases and J lost 1, with 7 bases in between. The CDR3 totals 12 residues. CDR3 in amino acids: CASKRFNYGYTF. Here the CDR3 DNA reads TGTGCCAGCAAAAGATTTAACTATGGCTACACCTTC.

The chain is built from TRBV7-8 and TRBJ2-7, with a weak D call TRBD1 (5 bases). Trimming took off 5 bases at V and 3 bases at J, with 14 bases between the two ends. This CDR3 is built from 14 residues. Germline V gives CDR1 SGHVS, CDR2 FQNEAQ. CDR3: CASSPQGNYYEQYF. In DNA form, the CDR3 reads TGTGCCAGCAGCCCGCAGGGAAACTACTACGAGCAGTACTTC.

This clone was found a few times. V and J are TRBV29-1 and TRBJ2-1, with 8 bases lining up with TRBD1. V was pared by 6 bases and J by 2 bases, with 6 bases of the junction left unmatched. The CDR3 spans 14 residues. Germline V CDR1 and CDR2: SQVTM, ANQGSEA. CDR3 protein: CSVHTGGAYNEQFF. CDR3 nucleotide sequence: TGCAGCGTGCACACAGGGGGAGCCTACAATGAGCAGTTCTTC.

The sample holds a few counts of this clone. The chain combines TRBV5-1 with TRBJ1-6; D is unresolved. Trimming took off 0 bases at V and 5 bases at J, with 9 bases between the two ends. Germline V gene sequence: CDR1 SGHRS, CDR2 YFSETQ. The CDR3 runs 15 residues. CDR3 in DNA: TGCGCCAGCAGCTTGGTTTGGGCCGATAATTCACCCCTCCACTTT. Translated, it gives CASSLVWADNSPLHF.

This chain links TRBV9 with TRBJ2-3; 9 positions match TRBD2. Germline CDR1 is SGDLS and CDR2 is YYNGEE. CDR3 length equals 16 residues. V was clipped by 2 bases and J by 2 bases; unmatched bases: 6. The CDR3 DNA follows: TGTGCCAGCAGCGTTGGGCCTAGCGGGGTCACAGATACGCAGTATTTT. Translating it yields CASSVGPSGVTDTQYF.

The chain uses TRBV29-1 and TRBJ2-3; TRBD1 might be the D (5 bases). There are 14 residues in the CDR3. CDR1 and CDR2 from the germline V gene are SQVTM and ANQGSEA. With 4 bases removed from V and 1 base from J, the gap between germline ends came to 12 bases. CDR3 residues: CSVVWGSGTDTQYF. CDR3 nucleotides: TGCAGCGTTGTGTGGGGCTCAGGCACAGATACGCAGTATTTT.

The chain joins TRBV5-4 to TRBJ2-1, with 7 bases fitting TRBD2. V lost 0 bases to trimming and J lost 15 bases; unmatched junction nucleotides: 6. CDR1 SGHNT and CDR2 YYREEE come from the germline V gene (reference sequence). The length of the CDR3 is 12 residues. The CDR3: CASSLEGGGRFF. CDR3 nucleotides: TGTGCCAGCAGCTTGGAAGGCGGGGGTCGGTTCTTC.

V usage is TRBV6-1 and J usage is TRBJ2-7, with a tentative D call TRBD1 (6 bases). The length of the CDR3 is 16 residues. Germline CDR1 reads MNHNS; CDR2 reads SASEGT. V lost 2 bases and J 4 bases, leaving 18 bases between the germline ends. The CDR3 spells CASSERQGLSSYEQYF. In DNA, the CDR3 is TGTGCCAGCAGTGAACGGCAGGGGCTCTCCTCGTACGAGCAGTACTTC.

The V gene is TRBV19, the J gene TRBJ1-1, with D tentatively TRBD1 (5 bases). V was trimmed by 1 base and J by 4 bases, leaving 16 bases between them. CDR1 is LNHDA and CDR2 is SQIVND in the germline V gene (reference sequence). The CDR3 has 16 residues. The DNA of the CDR3 is TGTGCCAGTAGTATAGGGCAGGGAGTCAGGGTCACTGAAGCTTTCTTT. Residues: CASSIGQGVRVTEAFF.

The gene calls are TRBV6-1 and TRBJ1-4; the D gene is possibly TRBD1 (6 bases). Deletions cut 1 base from V and 8 bases from J, with 14 bases between. Germline CDR1 and CDR2: MNHNS and SASEGT. The length of the CDR3 is 15 residues. CDR3 in DNA: TGTGCCAGCAGTGAAGAAAACAGGGCAGGGGAAAAACTGTTTTTT. Protein: CASSEENRAGEKLFF.

V is TRBV29-1 and J is TRBJ1-2, with D tentatively TRBD1 (6 bases). CDR1 SQVTM and CDR2 ANQGSEA come from the germline V gene. The V and J ends lost 7 bases and 4 bases respectively, with 13 bases between them. There are 12 residues in the CDR3. CDR3 sequence: CSASGTSYGYTF. Here the CDR3 DNA reads TGCAGCGCCTCCGGGACAAGCTATGGCTACACCTTC.

The gene calls are TRBV23-1 and TRBJ2-2, with 12 positions matching TRBD1. TRBV23-1 is an open reading frame, and its role is uncertain. The CDR3 sequence is 18 residues long. The V segment lost 4 bases and the J segment 4 bases; nucleotides outside the gene matches: 10. CDR3 region: CASSRHRDRGRGTGELFF. DNA of the CDR3: TGCGCCAGCAGTCGCCACCGGGACAGGGGGCGCGGCACCGGGGAGCTGTTTTTT.

A note on this clone: At one of its ends the junction is not consistent with the germline gene, which may arise from a read error. The V gene is TRBV2, the J gene TRBJ1-6; D is ambiguous. The CDR3 has 17 amino acids. Germline CDR1 reads SNHLY; CDR2 reads FYNNEI. DNA of the CDR3: TGTGCCAGTAGTGAAGGCCCGGGGTTCTCCTATAATTCACCCCTCCACTTT. This translates into CASSEGPGFSYNSPLHF.

This rearrangement joins TRBV5-1 to TRBJ1-6; no clear D. CDR3 length: 14 residues. CDR1 is SGHRS, CDR2 YFSETQ, per germline. V was pared by 4 bases and J by 5 bases, with 10 bases between. CDR3 loop: CASSGPNDNSPLHF. The CDR3 region has the DNA TGCGCCAGCAGCGGACCAAACGATAATTCACCCCTCCACTTT.

The table lists this clone with a count of one. This rearrangement joins TRBV10-1 to TRBJ1-1, with D maybe TRBD1 (5 bases). Germline V gives CDR1 WNHNN, CDR2 SYGVQD (reference sequence). Trimming took off 2 bases at V and 0 bases at J, with 10 bases between the two ends. The CDR3 covers 15 residues. CDR3 loop: CASSETGGMNTEAFF. The CDR3 DNA follows: TGCGCCAGCAGTGAGACGGGGGGGATGAACACTGAAGCTTTCTTT.

V gene TRBV4-1 combines with J gene TRBJ2-3; 7 nucleotides align to TRBD1. The CDR3 has 14 residues. Germline-derived CDR1 and CDR2 are MGHRA and YSYEKL. Unmatched junction bases numbered 0, after V lost 3 bases and J lost 0 bases. CDR3 bases: TGCGCCAGCAGCCAGGGACAGAGCACAGATACGCAGTATTTT. Translation gives CASSQGQSTDTQYF.

V usage is TRBV7-2 and J usage is TRBJ2-3, with no clear D. The CDR3 runs to 15 residues. The V end was cut by 2 bases, the J end by 3 bases, with 12 bases between. In germline, CDR1 is SGHTA, CDR2 FQGNSA. The CDR3 sequence is CASSLRSVNTDTQYF. The DNA for the CDR3 is TGTGCCAGCAGCTTAAGGAGTGTCAATACAGATACGCAGTATTTT.

This clone has only a few counts. V gene TRBV5-6 combines with J gene TRBJ2-2; D tentatively reads TRBD1 or TRBD2 (5 bases each). Looked up from germline, CDR1 is SGHDT and CDR2 is YYEEEE. This CDR3 comprises 14 residues. The V gene lost 4 bases and the J gene lost 6 bases, with 13 bases spanning the gap. The CDR3: CASSMGVESGELFF. In DNA form, the CDR3 reads TGTGCCAGCAGCATGGGGGTTGAGTCCGGGGAGCTGTTTTTT.